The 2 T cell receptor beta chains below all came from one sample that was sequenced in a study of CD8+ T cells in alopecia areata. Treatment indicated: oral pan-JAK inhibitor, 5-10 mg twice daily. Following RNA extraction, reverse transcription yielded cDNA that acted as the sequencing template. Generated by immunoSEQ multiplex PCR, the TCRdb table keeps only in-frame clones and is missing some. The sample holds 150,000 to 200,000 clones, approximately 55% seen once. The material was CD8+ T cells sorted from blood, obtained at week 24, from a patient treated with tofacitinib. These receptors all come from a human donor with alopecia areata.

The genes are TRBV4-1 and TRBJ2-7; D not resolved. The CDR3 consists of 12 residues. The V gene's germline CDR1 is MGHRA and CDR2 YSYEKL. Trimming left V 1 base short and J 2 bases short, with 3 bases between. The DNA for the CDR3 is TGCGCCAGCAGCCAAGGTCCCTACGAGCAGTACTTC. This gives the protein CASSQGPYEQYF.

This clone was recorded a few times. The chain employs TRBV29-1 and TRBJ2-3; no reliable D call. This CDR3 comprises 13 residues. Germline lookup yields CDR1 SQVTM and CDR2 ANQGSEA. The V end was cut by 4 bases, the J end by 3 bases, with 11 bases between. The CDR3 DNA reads TGCAGCGTTGCCCTAGGAGTGACAGATACGCAGTATTTT. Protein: CSVALGVTDTQYF.